This T cell receptor beta chain was recovered during a study of T cells in women clearing cervical HPV infection. Germline V gives CDR1 MNHEY, CDR2 SVGEGT. With 3 bases removed from V and 1 base from J, the gap between germline ends came to 10 bases. The CDR3 totals 15 residues. This table comes from immunoSEQ multiplex PCR, and its TCRdb copy is limited to in-frame clones, with some not included. The sample has about 23,000 clones. As for this clone: The read terminates 3 residues before the CDR3 end, so the remaining end is supplied by the germline J gene.

V and J are TRBV6-2 or TRBV6-3 and TRBJ2-1; D unresolved. Sequenced material: blood buffy coat. The TCR comes from a woman aged 18 to 75 with a cervical HPV16 infection that either progressed to CIN3+ or cleared (not recorded which). CDR3 DNA (partial): TGTGCCAGCAGTTATCGGCGGTCATCCTACAATGAG. Amino acids: CASSYRRSSYNE. The entire CDR3 reads CASSYRRSSYNEQFF.